This TCR beta chain appears in the sequencing data of a study of blood T cell repertoires in COVID-19. Whole-study context: In each case, the material was cDNA or gDNA derived from T cells, B-cell-depleted T cells, or PBMCs.

Using immunoSEQ multiplex PCR, the repertoire was profiled, and TCRdb retains in-frame clones only, with some absent. The table includes over 50,000 clones, about 90% detected once. Trimming removed 7 bases at V and 8 bases at J, with 23 bases between. From germline, CDR1 is LNHDA and CDR2 SQIVND (reference sequence). CDR3 length equals 15 residues. Sequencing was performed on peripheral blood. The chain links TRBV19 to TRBJ1-2, with D maybe TRBD1 (6 bases). This clonotype originated in a man aged 55 to 70 with acute or convalescent COVID-19. The CDR3 nucleotides read TGTGCCAGTACCAAAACTAGGGGGAATCAAAGGGGCTACACCTTC. Protein sequence: CASTKTRGNQRGYTF.